The following is a TCR beta chain sequence with its context. Original data processing: Amplification of reference gene primers provided the estimated nucleated cell counts. Sequencing was performed with immunoSEQ multiplex PCR; in TCRdb, only in-frame clones are kept and a portion is missing. V, J and clone size are taken as reported in that table, and D and trimming were inferred from the DNA itself. The data show some 64,000 clones, 70% to 90% seen once. This record belongs to a study of blood T cell repertoires in COVID-19. As for the study in general: Sources were T cells, B-cell-depleted T cells, or PBMCs; the material itself was cDNA or gDNA.

Sequenced: peripheral blood. The TCR sequence derives from a man between 65 and 80 years old with acute or convalescent COVID-19.

The CDR3 spells CASSPQTATNEKLFF. The CDR3, as DNA: TGTGCCAGCAGCCCTCAGACAGCAACTAATGAAAAACTGTTTTTT. The rearrangement uses TRBV7-2 and TRBJ1-4; tentatively, D is TRBD1 (5 bases). V was clipped by 5 bases and J by 0 bases, with 10 bases between them. The germline V gene encodes CDR1 SGHTA and CDR2 FQGNSA. CDR3 length: 15 amino acids. Full variable domain (remainder filled in from reference TRBV7-2 and TRBJ1-4): GAGVSQSPSNKVTEKGKDVELRCDPISGHTALYWYRQSLGQGLEFLIYFQGNSAPDKSGLPSDRFSAERTGGSVSTLTIQRTQQEDSAVYLCASSPQTATNEKLFFGSGTQLSVL.